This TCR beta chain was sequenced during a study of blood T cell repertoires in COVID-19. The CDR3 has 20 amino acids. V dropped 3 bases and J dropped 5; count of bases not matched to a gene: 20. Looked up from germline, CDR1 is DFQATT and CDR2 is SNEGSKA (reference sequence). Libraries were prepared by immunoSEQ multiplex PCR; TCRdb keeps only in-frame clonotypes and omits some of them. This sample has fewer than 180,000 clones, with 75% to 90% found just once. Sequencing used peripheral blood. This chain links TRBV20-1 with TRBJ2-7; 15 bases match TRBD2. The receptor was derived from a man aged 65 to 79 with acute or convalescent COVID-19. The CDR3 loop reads CSASQGSSGLAGGISNEQYF. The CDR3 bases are TGCAGTGCTAGTCAGGGCTCGTCGGGACTAGCGGGAGGTATTTCCAACGAGCAGTACTTC.